In this sample, the clone carrying this T cell receptor (beta chain) turned up a few times. Its antigen remains unknown. This CDR3 comprises 14 residues. Germline CDR1 and CDR2: MDHEN and SYDVKM. V shed 5 bases and J shed 4 bases, with 14 bases lying between them. This entry comes from a study of cytomegalovirus exposure and HLA in healthy donors. Study-wide findings and caveats: TCR beta sequences numbering more than 15,000 were associated with HLA alleles at 0.05 false discovery rate in a later analysis. Analyzed later, most CMV-associated TCR beta chains appeared HLA-restricted. TCR association rates varied by HLA locus in a later analysis, with DRB1 highest and HLA-C lowest. Highly shared sequence variants in one cluster were likely a sequencing artifact.

In the PCR, 60 Vbeta and 13 Jbeta primers were used. Profiling relied on immunoSEQ multiplex PCR, and the TCRdb table lists in-frame clones only, not all of them. The table includes about 110,000 clones, about 85% detected once. This chain joins TRBV28 and TRBJ1-1; D is ambiguous. The receptor's source is a man aged 25 to 40 in good health and CMV-seronegative. The sequencing sample was made of PBMCs. CDR3 region: CASSPFGPRTEAFF. CDR3 coding DNA: TGTGCCAGCAGTCCTTTTGGCCCACGCACTGAAGCTTTCTTT. The variable domain in full, with the rest retrieved from reference TRBV28 and TRBJ1-1, is DVKVTQSSRYLVKRTGEKVFLECVQDMDHENMFWYRQDPGLGLRLIYFSYDVKMKEKGDIPEGYSVSREKKERFSLILESASTNQTSMYLCASSPFGPRTEAFFGQGTRLTVV.